Detailed here is one T cell receptor (beta chain). Antigen specificity is unknown. The CDR3 contains 13 residues. Trimming took 4 bases from V and 3 from J; bases not matched to a gene: 3. CDR1 and CDR2 from the germline V gene are MGHDK and SYGVNS. This entry belongs to a study of CD8+CD57+ T cells in acquired aplastic anemia. The study's findings and limits: Simpson's diversity of CD8+ cells was not significantly different in patients compared with controls.

TCR beta VDJ combinations and CDR3 sequences were profiled from genomic DNA. Each CDR3 protein gets one entry after TCRdb re-called the reads with MiXCR. This sample has about 200,000 distinct CDR3 sequences, with about 62% found just once. Patients included in sequencing had previously demonstrated CD8+CD57+ cell expansion by flow cytometry. The cohort consisted entirely of patients having severe acquired aplastic anemia. The sequence came from a human donor with aplastic anemia. What was sequenced was sorted CD4+, CD8+, or CD8+CD57+ T cells (not recorded which) from PBMCs. This chain joins TRBV25-1 and TRBJ2-7; TRBD2 agrees at 7 bases. This CDR3 is CASSGGGRYEQYF. The CDR3 region has the DNA TGTGCCAGCAGTGGGGGGGGACGCTACGAGCAGTACTTC.